Listed below are T cell receptor beta chains from one sample, sequenced in a study of blood T cell repertoires in COVID-19. Generated by immunoSEQ multiplex PCR, the TCRdb table keeps only in-frame clones and is missing some. The sample holds 60,000 to 70,000 clones, 86% seen once. Sample: peripheral blood. Every receptor here comes from a man over 45 with active COVID-19. Both conserved end residues are part of each CDR3. The D gene is left open where the match is weak. Clone size is stated in some rows and not others, as once, few, many or a class when expanded.

V gene	J gene	CDR3 length	clone size	D gene	CDR3 DNA	CDR3 protein
TRBV6-5	TRBJ1-1	11	-	-	TGTGCCAGCCAGGGGAGCGGTGAAGCTTTCTTT	CASQGSGEAFF
TRBV2	TRBJ1-5	12	-	-	TGTGCCAGCAGTGAAGCGCAGGGCTTTCTACATTTT	CASSEAQGFLHF
TRBV10-1	TRBJ2-2	14	-	TRBD2	TGCGCCAGCAGTACTAGCGGGAGAACCGGGGAGCTGTTTTTT	CASSTSGRTGELFF
TRBV28	TRBJ2-7	13	-	-	TGTGCCAGCAGTCTGGTTAGCAACTACGAGCAGTACTTC	CASSLVSNYEQYF
TRBV19	TRBJ2-7	16	once	TRBD1	TGTGCCAGTAGTAACAAGGGACAGGGGCTCACCTACGAGCAGTACTTC	CASSNKGQGLTYEQYF
TRBV6-5	TRBJ2-3	13	-	-	TGTGCCAGCAGTTACGTAAACACAGATACGCAGTATTTT	CASSYVNTDTQYF
TRBV27	TRBJ1-4	14	-	-	TGTGCCAGCAGTTTTATCACAGGAGATGAAAAACTGTTTTTT	CASSFITGDEKLFF
TRBV5-6	TRBJ1-3	18	-	-	TGTGCCAGCAGCTCGCCCGGGATTTGGGCAACCTCTGGAAACACCATATATTTT	CASSSPGIWATSGNTIYF
TRBV5-4	TRBJ2-5	15	-	-	TGTGCCAGCAGCTTTAAACAGGGTGCCGGGGAGACCCAGTACTTC	CASSFKQGAGETQYF
TRBV5-1	TRBJ2-5	16	-	TRBD1	TGCGCCAGCAGCGAAACCGGGACAGGGGCCGGAGAGACCCAGTACTTC	CASSETGTGAGETQYF
TRBV7-9	TRBJ2-3	15	-	TRBD2	TGTGCCAGCAGCTTAAGTAGCGGGACGTCTAATACGCAGTATTTT	CASSLSSGTSNTQYF
TRBV28	TRBJ2-2	15	-	TRBD1	TGTGCCAGCAGTACAGACAGGGGGCGGAGCGGGGAGCTGTTTTTT	CASSTDRGRSGELFF
TRBV10-3	TRBJ1-2	15	-	-	TGTGCCATCAGTGAGTCAAAAGGACAGATATATGGCTACACCTTC	CAISESKGQIYGYTF
TRBV6-5	TRBJ1-3	13	-	-	TGTGCCAGCAGTTACGTAGCGGAGAGCACCATATATTTT	CASSYVAESTIYF
TRBV6-5	TRBJ2-3	15	once	-	TGTGCCAGCGCGGGGCGCGGATGGGTGACAGATACGCAGTATTTT	CASAGRGWVTDTQYF
TRBV27	TRBJ2-7	14	-	-	TGTGCCAGCAGTCAGGGGGGACCCTCCTACGAGCAGTACTTC	CASSQGGPSYEQYF
TRBV19	TRBJ2-3	17	-	TRBD2	TGTGCCAGTAGTACCGCCTTTGACGGGGGGGGCACAGATACGCAGTATTTT	CASSTAFDGGGTDTQYF
TRBV5-1	TRBJ2-7	15	few	TRBD1	TGCGCCAGCAGCTCCCGTACGGGACAGGGGAAGGGGCAGTACTTC	CASSSRTGQGKGQYF
TRBV9	TRBJ1-5	13	-	-	TGTGCCAGCAGCGTAGAGGCGGGTCAGCCCCAGCATTTT	CASSVEAGQPQHF
TRBV6-6	TRBJ2-5	15	-	-	TGTGCCAGCAGTATGCGACAGCCGTACCAAGAGACCCAGTACTTC	CASSMRQPYQETQYF
TRBV7-3	TRBJ2-7	13	-	TRBD1	TGTGCCAGCCGAAGGGACAGGGGCTACGAGCAGTACTTC	CASRRDRGYEQYF
TRBV3-1/TRBV3-2	TRBJ2-5	14	-	-	TGTGCCAGCAGCCAAGCCTGGAGTCGGGAGACCCAGTACTTC	CASSQAWSRETQYF
TRBV5-1	TRBJ2-7	16	-	TRBD2	TGCGCCAGCAGCAGCCGCGGGGGGACGGAAGCCTACGAGCAGTACTTC	CASSSRGGTEAYEQYF
TRBV5-1	TRBJ2-1	15	once	TRBD1	TGCGCCAGCAGCGCGACAGGGGCCCATAACAATGAGCAGTTCTTC	CASSATGAHNNEQFF
TRBV6-5	TRBJ2-7	14	-	-	TGTGCCAGCAGACCGGACGGTGGGGGGACCGAGCAGTACTTC	CASRPDGGGTEQYF
TRBV4-1	TRBJ2-2	16	-	TRBD2	TGCGCCAGCAGAGCTAGCGGGAGGGGAAACACCGGGGAGCTGTTTTTT	CASRASGRGNTGELFF
TRBV10-2	TRBJ1-5	14	-	-	TGCGCCAGCAGGAGGGGGTTGAGCAATCAGCCCCAGCATTTT	CASRRGLSNQPQHF
TRBV28	TRBJ2-7	16	-	TRBD2	TGTGCCAGCAGTACCGCGGGACTAGCGGGAGTTTACGAGCAGTACTTC	CASSTAGLAGVYEQYF
TRBV24-1	TRBJ2-4	13	-	-	TGTGCCACCAGTCGCCCGGGGTCGGACATTCAGTACTTC	CATSRPGSDIQYF
TRBV4-3	TRBJ2-3	12	-	TRBD2	TGCGCCAGCAGCCAAGCTAGCGGTACGCAGTATTTT	CASSQASGTQYF
TRBV19	TRBJ2-2	19	once	-	TGTGCCAGTAGTATAGCCCTTATCGGCCTAGCTCCACAGTCCGGGGAGCTGTTTTTT	CASSIALIGLAPQSGELFF
TRBV4-1	TRBJ2-3	16	-	TRBD2	TGCGCCAGCAGCCCCGGTCGGGGACTAGCACAAGATACGCAGTATTTT	CASSPGRGLAQDTQYF
TRBV4-1	TRBJ1-6	16	-	-	TGCGCCAGCAGCCAAGAAGTCCAAACCGGTAATTCACCCCTCCACTTT	CASSQEVQTGNSPLHF
TRBV5-1	TRBJ1-2	13	-	-	TGCGCCAGCAGCTTGGGACAGGACTATGGCTACACCTTC	CASSLGQDYGYTF
TRBV7-4	TRBJ1-6	17	-	TRBD1	TGTGCCAGCAGCTCCCGAAGGGGGACAGTTCGAAATTCACCCCTCCACTTT	CASSSRRGTVRNSPLHF
TRBV15	TRBJ2-7	15	-	TRBD2	TGTGCCACCAGCAGAGATCGACTAGCGGGAGGGACTAAGTACTTC	CATSRDRLAGGTKYF
TRBV19	TRBJ2-7	14	-	-	TGTGCCAGTAGCCCGGGATACCGAGCGAACGAGCAGTACTTC	CASSPGYRANEQYF
TRBV9	TRBJ2-6	17	-	-	TGTGCCAGCAGCGTAAACAGGGCACCTTCTGGGGCCAACGTCCTGACTTTC	CASSVNRAPSGANVLTF